The 13 T cell receptor beta chains below come from one sample, sequenced in a study of CD8+ T cells in alopecia areata. After isolation, RNA underwent reverse transcription to generate cDNA as the sequencing template. Sequenced by immunoSEQ multiplex PCR; TCRdb stores in-frame clones only, minus some. The table records approximately 150,000 clones, roughly 44% of them present only once. The material sequenced was CD4+ T cells sorted from blood. These receptors were collected from a human donor with alopecia areata.

The CDR3: CSGCAGNCYEQYF. The CDR3 DNA sequence: TGCAGCGGGTGTGCGGGAAATTGCTACGAGCAGTACTTC. The rearrangement uses TRBV29-1 and TRBJ2-7; D might be TRBD2 (6 bases). Germline V gives CDR1 SQVTM, CDR2 ANQGSEA. Trimming took 7 bases from V and 3 from J, leaving 16 bases between them. The CDR3 runs 13 residues.

The V and J genes are TRBV27 and TRBJ2-5, with 7 bases identical to TRBD2. Germline values: CDR1 MNHEY, CDR2 SMNVEV (reference sequence). There are 15 residues in the CDR3. V lost 11 bases to trimming and J lost 4 bases; unmatched junction nucleotides: 16. The DNA for the CDR3 is TGTGCCGTCCGTCGATTCGGGGGGTTCGGAGAGACCCAGTACTTC. Translating gives CAVRRFGGFGETQYF.

The rearrangement uses TRBV6-1 and TRBJ1-1; D remains unclear. The CDR3 sequence is 12 residues long. Germline lookup yields CDR1 MNHNS and CDR2 SASEGT. Trimming took off 7 bases at V and 5 bases at J, with 11 bases between the two ends. The CDR3 nucleotides read TGTGCCAGCACCGGGTATGGGACTGAAGCTTTCTTT. Translating it yields CASTGYGTEAFF.

This clone has just a few counts. V is TRBV11-2 and J is TRBJ2-2, with 11 bases identical to TRBD2. The CDR3 consists of 15 residues. The trim removed 5 bases at V and 7 bases at J, leaving 6 bases unmatched. From germline, CDR1 is SGHAT and CDR2 FQNNGV. The DNA for the CDR3 is TGTGCCAGCAGCCTAAGCCTAGCGGGAGGCGGGGAGCTGTTTTTT. Its translation: CASSLSLAGGGELFF.

This clone was detected a few times. V is TRBV18 and J is TRBJ2-7; 12 positions agree with TRBD2. The CDR3 loop spans 18 amino acids. Germline lookup yields CDR1 KGHSH and CDR2 LQKENI. The junction had 15 bases not matched to a gene; V was cut back by 3 bases and J by 6 bases. DNA for the CDR3: TGTGCCAGCTCACCTACCAGAGAGAAGACTAGCGGGAGACGCGAGCAGTACTTC. Translation gives CASSPTREKTSGRREQYF.

The chain joins TRBV19 to TRBJ2-1, with D uncertain. Germline V gene lookup returns CDR1 LNHDA and CDR2 SQIVND (reference sequence). V was shortened by 10 bases and J by 10 bases, with 8 bases between the two germline ends. The CDR3 loop spans 9 amino acids. The chain's CDR3 is CAMTSEQFF. The DNA for the CDR3 is TGTGCCATGACATCAGAGCAGTTCTTC. The variable domain in full, with the rest retrieved from reference TRBV19 and TRBJ2-1, is DGGITQSPKYLFRKEGQNVTLSCEQNLNHDAMYWYRQDPGQGLRLIYYSQIVNDFQKGDIAEGYSVSREKKESFPLTVTSAQKNPTAFYLCAMTSEQFFGPGTRLTVL.

A few counts support this clone. No conserved phenylalanine or tryptophan is present at the end of the CDR3, so a read error is the likely explanation. No DNA is shown, since the ends of the CDR3 on it are uncertain; the CDR3 is the one TCRdb lists. This chain connects TRBV23-1 to TRBJ1-3; the table's D call, TRBD1, has no DNA check behind it. TRBV23-1 is reported as an ORF; its role is uncertain. The CDR3 region is 8 residues in length, termini included. The CDR3 protein is CASSQSPS.

The chain employs TRBV28 and TRBJ2-1; 8 bases are shared with TRBD2. Germline V gene sequence: CDR1 MDHEN, CDR2 SYDVKM. With 8 bases clipped from V and 9 bases from J, the junction kept 9 bases outside the gene matches. The CDR3 contains 13 residues. This CDR3 reads CASREREWSEQFF. In DNA, the CDR3 is TGTGCCAGCCGGGAGCGGGAGTGGTCTGAGCAGTTCTTC.

The rearrangement uses TRBV20-1 and TRBJ1-2; D gene ambiguous. CDR3 size: 11 residues. Germline values: CDR1 DFQATT, CDR2 SNEGSKA (reference sequence). Between the trimmed V and J ends, which lost 5 bases and 0 bases, there was a span of 4 bases. The CDR3 DNA sequence: TGCAGTGCTGGAGCTAACTATGGCTACACCTTC. Encoded protein: CSAGANYGYTF.

The chain combines TRBV7-6 with TRBJ1-1, with 9 nucleotides matching TRBD1. Per germline, CDR1 SGHVS and CDR2 FNYEAQ. Trimming removed 0 bases from V and 4 bases from J; junction bases left unmatched: 0. CDR3 length: 14 residues. CDR3 region: CASSLATGGTEAFF. The CDR3 DNA reads as TGTGCCAGCAGCTTAGCGACAGGGGGCACTGAAGCTTTCTTT.

The chain links TRBV28 to TRBJ2-5, with TRBD2 matching over 11 bases. The V gene's germline CDR1 is MDHEN and CDR2 SYDVKM. The CDR3 totals 15 residues. The ends lost 5 bases at V and 3 bases at J; junction bases unmatched: 5. CDR3 DNA sequence: TGTGCCAGCAGTCGCCAGGGACTAGCGGAAGAGACCCAGTACTTC. Its translation is CASSRQGLAEETQYF.

V is TRBV7-8 and J is TRBJ1-1; D is unresolved. V was cut by 2 bases and J by 1 base, with 8 bases left in between. This CDR3 is built from 14 residues. The germline V gene encodes CDR1 SGHVS and CDR2 FQNEAQ. CDR3 bases: TGTGCCAGCAGCTTAAGTAGTGGGAACACTGAAGCTTTCTTT. This gives the protein CASSLSSGNTEAFF.

This clone was picked up a small number of times. The gene calls are TRBV18 and TRBJ2-1; D is uncertain. Between the trimmed V and J ends, which lost 2 bases and 12 bases, there was a span of 14 bases. The CDR3 totals 13 residues. CDR1 is KGHSH, CDR2 LQKENI, per germline. The DNA of the CDR3 is TGTGCCAGCTCACCATCCAAAGGCCTGCGGCAGTTCTTC. It encodes CASSPSKGLRQFF.